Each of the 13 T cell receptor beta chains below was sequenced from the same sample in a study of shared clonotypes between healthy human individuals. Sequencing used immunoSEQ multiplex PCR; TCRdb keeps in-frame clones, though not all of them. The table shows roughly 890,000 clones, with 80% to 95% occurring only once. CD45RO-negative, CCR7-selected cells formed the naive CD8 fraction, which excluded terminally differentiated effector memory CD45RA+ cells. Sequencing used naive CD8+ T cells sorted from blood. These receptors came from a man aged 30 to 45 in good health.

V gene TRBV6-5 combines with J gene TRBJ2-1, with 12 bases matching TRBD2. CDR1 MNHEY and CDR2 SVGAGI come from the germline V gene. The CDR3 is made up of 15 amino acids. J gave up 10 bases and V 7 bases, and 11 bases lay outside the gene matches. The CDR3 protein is CASIRRTSGIWEQFF. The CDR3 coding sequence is TGTGCCAGCATTCGAAGGACTAGCGGGATATGGGAGCAGTTCTTC.

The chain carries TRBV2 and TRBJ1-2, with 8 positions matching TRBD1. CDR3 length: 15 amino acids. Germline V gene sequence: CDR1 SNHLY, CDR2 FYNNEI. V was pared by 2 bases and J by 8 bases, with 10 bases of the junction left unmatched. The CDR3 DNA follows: TGTGCCAGCAGTGAAACCCCCACAGGGGGTGGAGGCTACACCTTC. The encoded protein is CASSETPTGGGGYTF.

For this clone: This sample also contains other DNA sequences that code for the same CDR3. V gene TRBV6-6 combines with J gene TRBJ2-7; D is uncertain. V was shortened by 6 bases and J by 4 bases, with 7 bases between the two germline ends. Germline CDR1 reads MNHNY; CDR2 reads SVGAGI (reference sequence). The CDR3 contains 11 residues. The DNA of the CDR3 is TGTGCCAGCAGCTCGATATACGAGCAGTACTTC. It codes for CASSSIYEQYF.

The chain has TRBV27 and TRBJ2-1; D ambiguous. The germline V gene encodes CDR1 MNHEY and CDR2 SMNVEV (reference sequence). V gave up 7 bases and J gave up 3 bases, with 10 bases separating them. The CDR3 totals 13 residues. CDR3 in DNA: TGTGCCAGCAAAGACTTCTTCTACAATGAGCAGTTCTTC. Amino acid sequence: CASKDFFYNEQFF.

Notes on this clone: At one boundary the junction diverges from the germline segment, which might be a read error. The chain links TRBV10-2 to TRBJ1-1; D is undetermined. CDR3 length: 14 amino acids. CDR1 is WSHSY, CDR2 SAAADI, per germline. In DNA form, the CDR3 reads TGCGCCAGCAGTGAGTCGGGAAGCCTGCCTGCCACTCAATTT. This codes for CASSESGSLPATQF.

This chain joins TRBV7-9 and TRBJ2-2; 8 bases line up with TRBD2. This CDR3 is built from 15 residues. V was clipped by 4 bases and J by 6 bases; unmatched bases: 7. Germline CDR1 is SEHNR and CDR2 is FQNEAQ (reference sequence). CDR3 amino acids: CASSSTSAVAGELFF. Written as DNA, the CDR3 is TGTGCCAGCAGCTCGACTAGCGCAGTCGCCGGGGAGCTGTTTTTT.

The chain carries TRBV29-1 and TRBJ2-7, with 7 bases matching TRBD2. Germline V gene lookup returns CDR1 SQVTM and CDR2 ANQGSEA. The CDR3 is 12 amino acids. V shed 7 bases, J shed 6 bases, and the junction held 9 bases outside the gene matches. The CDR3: CSGWGGWGEQYF. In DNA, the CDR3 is TGCAGCGGGTGGGGGGGTTGGGGCGAGCAGTACTTC.

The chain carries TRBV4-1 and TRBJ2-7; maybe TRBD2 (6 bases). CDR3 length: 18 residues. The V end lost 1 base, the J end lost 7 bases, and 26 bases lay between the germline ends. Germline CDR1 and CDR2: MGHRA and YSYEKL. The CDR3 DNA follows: TGCGCCAGCAGCCAAGCCTTCCAGGAGTTGCGGGGCGTGGGGGAGCAGTACTTC. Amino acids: CASSQAFQELRGVGEQYF.

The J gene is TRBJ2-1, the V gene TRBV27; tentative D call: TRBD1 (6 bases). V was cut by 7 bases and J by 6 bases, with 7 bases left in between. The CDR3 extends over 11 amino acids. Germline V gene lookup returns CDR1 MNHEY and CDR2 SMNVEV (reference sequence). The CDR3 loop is CASKGVNEQFF. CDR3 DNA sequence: TGTGCCAGCAAGGGGGTCAATGAGCAGTTCTTC.

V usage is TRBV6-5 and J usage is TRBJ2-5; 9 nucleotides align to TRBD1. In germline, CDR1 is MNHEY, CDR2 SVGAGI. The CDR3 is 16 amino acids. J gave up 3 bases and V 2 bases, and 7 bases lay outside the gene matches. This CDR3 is CASSYMTGGSEETQYF. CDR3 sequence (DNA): TGTGCCAGCAGTTACATGACAGGGGGTTCGGAAGAGACCCAGTACTTC.

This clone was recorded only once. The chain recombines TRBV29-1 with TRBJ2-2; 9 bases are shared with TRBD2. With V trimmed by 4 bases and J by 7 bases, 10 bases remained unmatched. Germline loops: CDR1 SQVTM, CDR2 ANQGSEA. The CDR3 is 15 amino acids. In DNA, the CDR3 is TGCAGCGTTGGGCGCCTGACTAGCGGCGGCGGGGAGCTGTTTTTT. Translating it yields CSVGRLTSGGGELFF.

The CDR3 nucleotides are TGTGCCAGCAGCTTAGGGGAGGGGCCTTGGGCCGGGGAGCTGTTTTTT. As protein: CASSLGEGPWAGELFF. The V gene is TRBV7-2, the J gene TRBJ2-2; 7 positions agree with TRBD2. CDR3 length: 16 amino acids. From germline, CDR1 is SGHTA and CDR2 FQGNSA. V dropped 1 base and J dropped 6; count of bases not matched to a gene: 8.

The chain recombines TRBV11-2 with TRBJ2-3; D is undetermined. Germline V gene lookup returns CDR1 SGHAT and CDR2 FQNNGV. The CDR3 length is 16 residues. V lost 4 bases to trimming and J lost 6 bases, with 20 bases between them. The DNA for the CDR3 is TGTGCCAGCAGCTCTTATACTGGGGTAGGGAAGGATACGCAGTATTTT. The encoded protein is CASSSYTGVGKDTQYF.